A selection of T cell receptor beta chains follows, all from one sample in a study of blood T cells in healthy people across ages. A single record per CDR3 protein comes from TCRdb applying MiXCR to the 5' RACE reads. The sample carries about 730,000 distinct CDR3 sequences, roughly 41% recorded once. Sequenced sample: blood. These receptors were taken from a woman aged 60-75 years in good health. Each CDR3 is given with its conserved first and last residue. The D gene is left open where the match is weak. Clone sizes are given selectively: once, few, many, or a class where the clone is expanded.

v_call	j_call	d_call	clone_size	cdr3_nt	cdr3_aa
TRBV6-5	TRBJ2-5	TRBD2	few	TGTGCCAGCAGTTACCAAGCGGGGGGGTTCTATGAGCAGTACTTC	CASSYQAGGFYEQYF
TRBV15	TRBJ2-2	.	.	TGTGCCACCAGCAGAGATCATCCCACTACCGGCGGGGAGCTGTTTTTT	CATSRDHPTTGGELFF
TRBV6-2/TRBV6-3	TRBJ2-1	.	.	TGTGCCAGCAGTCTGTCCTCGGGGGTAGCGTTCAAGGAGCAGTTCTTC	CASSLSSGVAFKEQFF
TRBV7-9	TRBJ2-7	TRBD1	once	TGTGCCAGCAGCAACGGACAGGGGGTGTACGAGCAGTACTTC	CASSNGQGVYEQYF
TRBV4-2	TRBJ2-4	TRBD2	.	TGTGCCAGCAGCCTTCAAAAGCCTAGCGGGAGTTCTTCAGTTCGTCAAAACATTCAGTACTTC	CASSLQKPSGSSSVRQNIQYF
TRBV19	TRBJ1-2	TRBD1	.	TGTGCCAGTAGTCCAGCGACAGGGGGAAACTATGGCTACACCTTC	CASSPATGGNYGYTF
TRBV12-3/TRBV12-4	TRBJ2-7	.	few	TGTGCCAGCAGTGTGATTGGGTCCCACGAGCAGTACTTC	CASSVIGSHEQYF
TRBV29-1	TRBJ2-1	.	many	TGCAGCGTTGGACAGGTCTACAATGAGCAGTTCTTC	CSVGQVYNEQFF
TRBV3-1	TRBJ2-5	TRBD2	.	TGTGCCAGCAGCCAACTAGCGGGGAAAGAGACCCAGTACTTC	CASSQLAGKETQYF
TRBV6-2/TRBV6-3	TRBJ2-7	.	many	TGTGCCAGCAGCCCCTCTGCAAGGGCTGGGGCCTACGAGCAGTACTTC	CASSPSARAGAYEQYF
TRBV29-1	TRBJ2-3	.	.	TGCAGCGTTGTGGGGCAGAGTACGGATACGCAGTATTTT	CSVVGQSTDTQYF
TRBV2	TRBJ2-6	.	.	TGTGCCAGCGATACCGGGACATCTTCTGGGGCCAACGTCCTGACTTTC	CASDTGTSSGANVLTF
TRBV4-3	TRBJ2-3	.	.	TGCGCCAGCAGCCGAGACTTCAGAGTATTCGGGCAGGATACGCAGTATTTT	CASSRDFRVFGQDTQYF
TRBV7-2	TRBJ2-3	.	.	TGTGCCAGCAGCGAGGGGGACTCCGATACGCAGTATTTT	CASSEGDSDTQYF
TRBV7-2	TRBJ2-3	TRBD2	.	TGTGCCAGCAGCTTAGACGGCGGGAGGGCCAGGTTGACAGATACGCAGTATTTT	CASSLDGGRARLTDTQYF
TRBV28	TRBJ2-1	TRBD2	.	TGTGCCAGCAGAAATCCCGGACTAGCGGGGGGGCAGAGGGAGCAGTTCTTC	CASRNPGLAGGQREQFF
TRBV7-2	TRBJ2-7	.	many	TGTGCCAGCAGCCTCACGAAGAGCTCCTACGAGCAGTACTTC	CASSLTKSSYEQYF
TRBV3-1	TRBJ1-1	.	.	TGTGCCAGCAGACCGTCAGGCGACACTGAAGCTTTCTTT	CASRPSGDTEAFF
TRBV7-2	TRBJ2-3	TRBD2	few	TGTGCCAGCAGCACTTTAGCGGGAGGGGCAGATACGCAGTATTTT	CASSTLAGGADTQYF
TRBV5-5	TRBJ2-1	.	.	TGTGCCGGCAGCTTGACTCTGGGGCTTAATGAGCAGTTCTTC	CAGSLTLGLNEQFF
TRBV6-1	TRBJ2-5	.	.	TGTGCCAGCAGGGAAGGGACTGCCCCTAGGATCAATGAGCAGTACTTC	CASREGTAPRINEQYF
TRBV5-1	TRBJ2-7	.	.	TGCGCCAGCAGCCCGACATCCAGCTCCTACAATGAGCAGTACTTC	CASSPTSSSYNEQYF
TRBV18	TRBJ2-5	.	.	TGTGCCAGCTCACCTTCACCAGAACAAGAGACCCAGTACTTC	CASSPSPEQETQYF
TRBV25-1	TRBJ1-2	.	few	TGTGCCAGCAGACCTTGGGGGGATCGACTTGATGGCTACACCTTC	CASRPWGDRLDGYTF
TRBV29-1	TRBJ2-6	.	.	TGCAGCGTTGTCTCTGGGGCCAACGTCCTGACTTTC	CSVVSGANVLTF
TRBV6-5	TRBJ1-4	.	.	TGTGCCAGCAGTTACTCCGGGGGCACTAATGAAAAACTGTTTTTT	CASSYSGGTNEKLFF
TRBV5-1	TRBJ2-3	TRBD2	.	TGCGCCAGCAGCTTGGGGACTAGGATTAGCACAGATACGCAGTATTTT	CASSLGTRISTDTQYF
TRBV12-3/TRBV12-4	TRBJ2-1	.	.	TGTGCCAGCAGGTACCTAGAGGATGAGCAGTTCTTC	CASRYLEDEQFF
TRBV24-1	TRBJ2-3	.	few	TGTGCCACCAGTGATCGGCAAGATGCGGCAGATACGCAGTATTTT	CATSDRQDAADTQYF
TRBV28	TRBJ2-7	.	.	TGTGCCGGCAGTTCCCCGCAGGTCCTCTACGAGCAGTACTTC	CAGSSPQVLYEQYF
TRBV20-1	TRBJ1-2	.	.	TGCAGTGCCAGAGGTCCTTTTAACTATGGCTACACCTTC	CSARGPFNYGYTF
TRBV27	TRBJ2-7	TRBD2	.	TGTGCCAGCAGTCCCCAGCGGGAAACCTACGAGCAGTACTTC	CASSPQRETYEQYF
TRBV20-1	TRBJ2-1	TRBD2	.	TGCAGTGCTACACTAGCGGGAGGGCTCAAAGCCTACAATGAGCAGTTCTTC	CSATLAGGLKAYNEQFF
TRBV5-4	TRBJ2-7	.	.	TGTGCCAGCAGCTATGAACCACTGACCTACGAGCAGTACTTC	CASSYEPLTYEQYF
TRBV29-1	TRBJ1-2	.	.	TGCAGCGTTGAAGACGAAAGGGGCGCGGGCTATGGCTACACCTTC	CSVEDERGAGYGYTF
TRBV9	TRBJ2-7	.	once	TGTGCCAGCAGCGTAGCGCCTAGCCCCCTATACGATGAGCAGTACTTC	CASSVAPSPLYDEQYF
TRBV10-3	TRBJ2-7	.	many	TGTGCCATCTCGGGCGGGCTGGAGATCTACGAGCAGTACTTC	CAISGGLEIYEQYF
TRBV28	TRBJ2-7	.	once	TGTGCCAGCAGTTTAACTAGCTCCGAGCAGTACTTC	CASSLTSSEQYF